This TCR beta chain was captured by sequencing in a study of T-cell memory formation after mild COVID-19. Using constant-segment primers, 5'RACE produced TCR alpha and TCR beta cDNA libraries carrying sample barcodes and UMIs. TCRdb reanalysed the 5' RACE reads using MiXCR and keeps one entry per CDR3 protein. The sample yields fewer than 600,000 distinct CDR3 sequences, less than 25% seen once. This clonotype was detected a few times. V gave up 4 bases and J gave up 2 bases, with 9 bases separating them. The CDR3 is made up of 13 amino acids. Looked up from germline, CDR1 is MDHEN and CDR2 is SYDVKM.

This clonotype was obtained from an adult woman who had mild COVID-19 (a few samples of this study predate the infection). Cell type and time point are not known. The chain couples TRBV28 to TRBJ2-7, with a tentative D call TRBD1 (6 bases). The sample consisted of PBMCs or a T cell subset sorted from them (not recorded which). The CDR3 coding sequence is TGTGCCAGCAGTTCAGGGGCCCCCTACGAGCAGTACTTC. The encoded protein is CASSSGAPYEQYF. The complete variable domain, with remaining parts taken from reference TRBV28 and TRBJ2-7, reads DVKVTQSSRYLVKRTGEKVFLECVQDMDHENMFWYRQDPGLGLRLIYFSYDVKMKEKGDIPEGYSVSREKKERFSLILESASTNQTSMYLCASSSGAPYEQYFGPGTRLTVT.